Shown below are 24 T cell receptor beta chains from a single sample sequenced in a study of blood T cell repertoires in COVID-19 (TCRdb year 2020). The library was obtained by the immunoSEQ multiplex PCR assay. What TCRdb holds here is the immuneACCESS table cut down to in-frame rearrangements. Part of the clones is not present; checked against another copy, under half of the missing clones reflect an unresolved V gene, and the others are unexplained. This sample comprises under 200,000 clones, 70% to 90% of them detected only once. The ten largest clonotypes hold 7% to 7.5% of the sample. Specimen: peripheral blood. All receptors derive from a woman older than 75 in a cohort sampled during active or convalescent COVID-19.

The J gene is TRBJ2-1, the V gene TRBV5-1, with TRBD2 matching over 9 bases. The V gene end was trimmed by 0 bases and the J gene end by 4 bases; junction bases not matched to a gene: 5. This CDR3 has 16 amino acids. CDR1 is SGHRS, CDR2 YFSETQ, per germline. The CDR3 is CASSLVASGTYNEQFF. The CDR3 region has the DNA TGCGCCAGCAGCTTGGTAGCTAGCGGGACTTACAATGAGCAGTTCTTC.

The CDR3 protein is CASRKTGGEKLFF. The CDR3 DNA reads as TGTGCCAGTAGGAAGACAGGGGGTGAAAAACTGTTTTTT. V and J are TRBV19 and TRBJ1-4; 9 positions agree with TRBD1. Looked up from germline, CDR1 is LNHDA and CDR2 is SQIVND (reference sequence). The length of the CDR3 is 13 residues. V was pared by 6 bases and J by 7 bases, with 3 bases of the junction left unmatched.

A single count supports this clone. J is TRBJ2-7 and V is TRBV25-1; D is unresolved. Per the germline V gene, CDR1 is MGHDK and CDR2 is SYGVNS. There are 12 residues in the CDR3. Trimming took 4 bases from V and 4 from J, leaving 8 bases between them. CDR3 in DNA: TGTGCCAGCAGTGGCCTCAGGTACGAGCAGTACTTC. It is translated as CASSGLRYEQYF.

The rearrangement uses TRBV10-1 and TRBJ1-1; tentatively, D is TRBD1 (6 bases). Deletions cut 5 bases from V and 5 bases from J, with 12 bases between. The CDR3 runs to 13 residues. The V gene's germline CDR1 is WNHNN and CDR2 SYGVQD (reference sequence). CDR3 coding DNA: TGCGCCAGCAGTCCCCACAGGGAAACTGAAGCTTTCTTT. It yields the protein CASSPHRETEAFF.

The chain recombines TRBV7-2 with TRBJ2-1; 10 positions agree with TRBD2. V was pared by 6 bases and J by 5 bases, with 10 bases of the junction left unmatched. The CDR3 loop spans 16 amino acids. Germline V lookup: CDR1 SGHTA, CDR2 FQGNSA. The CDR3 protein is CASRSGLAEVHNEQFF. CDR3 DNA: TGTGCCAGCAGGAGTGGACTAGCGGAGGTCCACAATGAGCAGTTCTTC.

The V gene is TRBV6-6, the J gene TRBJ1-1; D gene uncertain. Germline V gene sequence: CDR1 MNHNY, CDR2 SVGAGI (reference sequence). The CDR3 has 12 amino acids. Trimming left V 10 bases short and J 1 base short, with 10 bases between. CDR3 region: CATYSSNTEAFF. The CDR3 DNA is TGTGCCACCTACAGTTCGAACACTGAAGCTTTCTTT.

The gene calls are TRBV7-2 and TRBJ2-1; D not certain. CDR1 and CDR2 (germline): SGHTA, FQGNSA. The CDR3 is made up of 14 amino acids. Trimming stripped 6 bases from V and 8 bases from J, with 17 bases between. DNA for the CDR3: TGTGCCAGCAGGACCGGGTCGCCTCTATATGAGCAGTTCTTC. It yields the protein CASRTGSPLYEQFF.

This chain joins TRBV29-1 and TRBJ2-3; maybe TRBD2 (6 bases). Germline loops: CDR1 SQVTM, CDR2 ANQGSEA. The CDR3 contains 14 residues. Trimming left V 3 bases short and J 0 bases short, with 10 bases between. CDR3 DNA: TGCAGCGTTGACTTGGGGGGTAGCACAGATACGCAGTATTTT. It translates to CSVDLGGSTDTQYF.

This clone was seen just once. CDR3 DNA sequence: TGTGCCAGTGGAACTAGCGGGGGGTACCAAGAGACCCAGTACTTC. Its translation: CASGTSGGYQETQYF. V usage is TRBV27 and J usage is TRBJ2-5, with TRBD2 matching 12 bases. Germline V gene sequence: CDR1 MNHEY, CDR2 SMNVEV (reference sequence). CDR3 length equals 15 residues. Losses at the gene ends were 9 bases for V and 0 bases for J; bases not matched to a gene: 5.

In its sample, this clone was seen a few times. This chain connects TRBV4-3 to TRBJ2-2, with 8 bases matching TRBD2. V was clipped by 8 bases and J by 7 bases; unmatched bases: 12. This CDR3 is built from 15 residues. Per the germline V gene, CDR1 is LGHNA and CDR2 is YSLEER. The CDR3 DNA sequence: TGCGCCAGCTCCCCCGGGGGACTAGGCCTCGGGGAGCTGTTTTTT. Its protein is CASSPGGLGLGELFF.

Comment on this clone: Because it lacks the conserved phenylalanine or tryptophan at the end, this CDR3 is likely a read error. The DNA is omitted, as the CDR3 cannot be located on it reliably, and the CDR3 follows TCRdb's listing. The chain combines TRBV6-1 with TRBJ1-4. The CDR3 sequence runs 11 residues, both termini included. Germline lookup yields CDR1 MNHNS and CDR2 SASEGT. The CDR3: CASSEGSPPVI.

The chain carries TRBV28 and TRBJ1-1; D may be TRBD1 (5 bases). V lost 5 bases and J 3 bases, leaving 22 bases between the germline ends. CDR3 length equals 17 residues. Germline V gives CDR1 MDHEN, CDR2 SYDVKM. The CDR3 DNA reads as TGTGCCAGCAGTCCGCAGGGAAGGGCATCCAGGGACACTGAAGCTTTCTTT. It is translated as CASSPQGRASRDTEAFF.

The chain uses TRBV19 and TRBJ1-4; D is perhaps TRBD1 (6 bases). The CDR3 extends over 15 amino acids. Germline CDR1 reads LNHDA; CDR2 reads SQIVND (reference sequence). V lost 6 bases and J lost 6, with 17 bases in between. CDR3 sequence: CASRPLGAGDEKLFF. CDR3 nucleotide sequence: TGTGCCAGTAGGCCCTTGGGGGCAGGGGATGAAAAACTGTTTTTT.

This chain joins TRBV21-1 and TRBJ2-7; no check of the table's D call, TRBD2, against the DNA was made. TRBV21-1 is a pseudogene. This CDR3 has 12 amino acids. CDR3 sequence: CASRISGNGLLV. The CDR3 DNA sequence: TGTGCCAGCAGGATAAGCGGGAATGGACTCCTGGTC.

The rearrangement uses TRBV6-1 and TRBJ2-1; D unresolved. The V and J ends lost 0 bases and 5 bases respectively, with 11 bases between them. CDR3 length: 15 amino acids. Looked up from germline, CDR1 is MNHNS and CDR2 is SASEGT. The CDR3 nucleotides are TGTGCCAGCAGTGAAGCGCGGTCCTGGGACAATGAGCAGTTCTTC. Translation: CASSEARSWDNEQFF.

The CDR3 loop is CSVAGIANVLTF. DNA for the CDR3: TGCAGCGTTGCGGGAATCGCCAACGTCCTGACTTTC. The V call is TRBV29-1, the J call TRBJ2-6; tentative D call: TRBD2 (5 bases). V lost 4 bases, J lost 7 bases, and 8 bases lay in between. This CDR3 is 12 amino acids long. CDR1 is SQVTM and CDR2 is ANQGSEA in the germline V gene.

V is TRBV5-1 and J is TRBJ1-2; perhaps TRBD1 as D (5 bases). Trimming shortened V by 0 bases and J by 5 bases, and 17 bases separated the two germline ends. The CDR3 has 16 amino acids. Germline V CDR1 and CDR2: SGHRS, YFSETQ. The CDR3 bases are TGCGCCAGCAGCTTGGCCCCGGGCAGGGAAGGGTATGGCTACACCTTC. This codes for CASSLAPGREGYGYTF.

V and J are TRBV11-2 and TRBJ2-1; TRBD2 matches at 15 bases. Germline assignment: CDR1 SGHAT and CDR2 FQNNGV. There are 17 residues in the CDR3. V gave up 5 bases and J gave up 2 bases; unmatched junction bases: 4. For the CDR3, the DNA is TGTGCCAGCAGCACTTGGACTAGCGGGGGGGCCTACAATGAGCAGTTCTTC. Amino acid sequence: CASSTWTSGGAYNEQFF.

This clone was picked up many times. This sequence joins TRBV29-1 and TRBJ1-1, with D unclear. Germline-derived CDR1 and CDR2 are SQVTM and ANQGSEA. V was shortened by 4 bases and J by 2 bases, with 11 bases between the two germline ends. CDR3 length: 13 amino acids. CDR3 protein: CSVAAESNTEAFF. CDR3 nucleotides: TGCAGCGTTGCCGCAGAATCAAACACTGAAGCTTTCTTT.

The genes are TRBV7-9 and TRBJ1-2, with 9 bases lining up with TRBD1. This CDR3 comprises 14 residues. V gave up 5 bases and J gave up 7 bases; unmatched junction bases: 8. Germline V gene sequence: CDR1 SEHNR, CDR2 FQNEAQ (reference sequence). The CDR3 DNA follows: TGTGCCAGCAGCCCGAGGACAGGGGTGGGTGGCTACACCTTC. This sequence encodes CASSPRTGVGGYTF.

J is TRBJ1-1 and V is TRBV19; D is perhaps TRBD1 (5 bases). V lost 3 bases and J lost 8, with 7 bases in between. CDR3 size: 11 residues. From germline, CDR1 is LNHDA and CDR2 SQIVND (reference sequence). The DNA for the CDR3 is TGTGCCAGTAGTATGAAGGGGGAAGCTTTCTTT. This encodes CASSMKGEAFF.

This chain links TRBV5-1 with TRBJ1-2; TRBD1 matches 9 bases. Germline CDR1 and CDR2: SGHRS and YFSETQ. V gave up 6 bases and J gave up 2 bases; unmatched junction bases: 5. The CDR3 runs 14 residues. CDR3 sequence: CASTETGGNYGYTF. As DNA, the CDR3 is TGCGCCAGCACCGAGACAGGGGGGAACTATGGCTACACCTTC.

In this sample, this clone is medium-sized. This chain joins TRBV10-3 and TRBJ2-2; 8 nucleotides line up with TRBD2. The junction had 4 bases not matched to a gene; V was cut back by 4 bases and J by 3 bases. CDR1 ENHRY and CDR2 SYGVKD come from the germline V gene. The CDR3 is 15 residues long. CDR3 bases: TGTGCCATCAGTGTTTCGCGGGAGGACACCGGGGAGCTGTTTTTT. Translating gives CAISVSREDTGELFF.

The rearrangement joins TRBV28 to TRBJ1-5, with 7 bases lining up with TRBD1. CDR3 length: 12 amino acids. CDR1 is MDHEN, CDR2 SYDVKM, per germline. V lost 7 bases to trimming and J lost 10 bases; unmatched junction nucleotides: 7. CDR3 in amino acids: CASTGGMKPQHF. CDR3 coding DNA: TGTGCCAGCACAGGGGGTATGAAACCCCAGCATTTT.